The next 18 T cell receptor beta chains were all read from a single sample in a study of T cells in Graves' hyperthyroidism and ophthalmopathy (dated by TCRdb to about 2019). The library relied on multiplex PCR. Sequencing used an Illumina HiSeq 2000. The TCR beta CDR3 regions were amplified from the RNA transcripts. The TCR CDR3 was subjected to a first round of RT-PCR using the HTBI primer set and the Qiagen OneStep RT-PCR kit. TCRdb reanalyzed the raw reads on its own, using fastp at Q25 for trimming and MiXCR for clone calling, and kept in-frame beta chains. Under each unique CDR3 protein, matching rows form one entry showing the most common genes and DNA. This sample lists about 520,000 distinct CDR3 sequences; about 24% were detected once. The ten biggest clones cover around 11% of the sample. Source material: blood. These TCRs come from a woman younger than 45 with Graves' ophthalmopathy.

The V and J genes are TRBV9 and TRBJ2-7, with TRBD1 matching over 11 bases. The CDR3 consists of 14 residues. With 3 bases clipped from V and 4 bases from J, the junction kept 3 bases outside the gene matches. Germline CDR1 reads SGDLS; CDR2 reads YYNGEE. The CDR3 sequence: CASSARDRGYEQYF. In DNA, the CDR3 is TGTGCCAGCAGCGCTCGGGACAGGGGGTACGAGCAGTACTTC.

This clonotype was observed at least ten times. The J gene is TRBJ2-2, the V gene TRBV4-1, with D perhaps given as TRBD1 or TRBD2 (5 bases each). The V end lost 0 bases, the J end lost 1 base, and 9 bases lay between the germline ends. Germline-derived CDR1 and CDR2 are MGHRA and YSYEKL. CDR3 size: 16 residues. CDR3 amino acids: CASSQEGTLNTGELFF. The DNA for the CDR3 is TGCGCCAGCAGCCAAGAAGGGACGTTGAACACCGGGGAGCTGTTTTTT.

This clonotype came up a few times. This sequence joins TRBV3-1 and TRBJ1-3; tentative D call: TRBD1 (5 bases). The V end lost 3 bases, the J end lost 2 bases, and 20 bases lay between the germline ends. CDR3 length: 18 amino acids. Germline CDR1 is LGHDT and CDR2 is YNNKEL (reference sequence). CDR3 loop: CASSHAYDGTATGNTIYF. CDR3 DNA: TGTGCCAGCAGCCACGCTTACGACGGGACTGCCACTGGAAACACCATATATTTT.

As regards this clonotype: Given a much more abundant clone one base away, this may be a read error. The chain combines TRBV14 with TRBJ2-2; D is possibly TRBD1 or TRBD2 (5 bases each). The length of the CDR3 is 13 residues. From germline, CDR1 is SGHDN and CDR2 FVKESK. The CDR3: CASSQQGAGEPFF. Here the CDR3 DNA reads TGTGCCAGCAGCCAACAGGGAGCCGGGGAGCCGTTTTTT.

This clonotype turned up a few times. This sequence joins TRBV29-1 and TRBJ1-5, with a possible D match to TRBD1 (5 bases). The CDR3 spans 14 residues. Germline-derived CDR1 and CDR2 are SQVTM and ANQGSEA. V was cut by 4 bases and J by 2 bases, with 12 bases left in between. The CDR3 coding sequence is TGCAGCGTTGTGGAGGGGAAGGGCAATCAGCCCCAGCATTTT. Its protein product is CSVVEGKGNQPQHF.

In its sample, this clonotype was seen many times. This chain connects TRBV7-9 to TRBJ2-7; the D is unclear. V shed 3 bases and J shed 3 bases, with 12 bases lying between them. Germline CDR1 SEHNR, CDR2 FQNEAQ (reference sequence). The CDR3 spans 14 residues. CDR3 sequence: CASSFTGPYYEQYF. CDR3 sequence (DNA): TGTGCCAGCAGCTTTACCGGGCCATACTACGAGCAGTACTTC.

As concerns this clonotype: One end of the junction does not line up with germline, which may come from a read error. This chain connects TRBV7-3 to TRBJ2-4; 10 bases line up with TRBD1. Germline V CDR1 and CDR2: SGHTA, FQGTGA. This CDR3 is built from 15 residues. This chain's CDR3 is CASSTTGGEWDIKYF. CDR3 sequence (DNA): TGTGCCAGCAGCACGACAGGGGGCGAGTGGGACATTAAGTACTTC.

Comments on this clonotype: A read error may produce the germline difference seen at one junction end. The chain has TRBV2 and TRBJ2-2, with a weak D call TRBD2 (6 bases). The CDR3 is 14 residues long. Germline assignment: CDR1 SNHLY and CDR2 FYNNEI. CDR3 residues: CASLRDTNTGGLFF. DNA for the CDR3: TGTGCCAGCCTGAGAGATACGAACACCGGGGGGCTGTTTTTT.

The V gene is TRBV20-1, the J gene TRBJ1-1, with D unclear. Germline loops: CDR1 DFQATT, CDR2 SNEGSKA (reference sequence). Between the trimmed V and J ends, which lost 6 bases and 3 bases, there was a span of 14 bases. This CDR3 comprises 13 residues. CDR3 coding DNA: TGCAGTGCGAACCTACAGCCGGACACTGAAGCTTTCTTT. Protein sequence: CSANLQPDTEAFF.

Concerning this clonotype: A much larger clone differs by one base, so this may be a read error. The V and J genes are TRBV10-3 and TRBJ2-7; 9 bases are a match to TRBD1. V lost 6 bases to trimming and J lost 3 bases; unmatched junction nucleotides: 6. The CDR3 contains 14 residues. The V gene's germline CDR1 is ENHRY and CDR2 SYGVKD. CDR3 protein: CAISAGTGNYEQYF. CDR3 in DNA: TGTGCCATCAGCGCCGGGACAGGGAACTACGAGCAGTACTTC.

Points on this clonotype: A much larger clonotype is one base distant, so this may be a read error. The chain has TRBV7-3 and TRBJ2-2; D assignment may be TRBD1 or TRBD2 (5 bases each). Germline CDR1 and CDR2: SGHTA and FQGTGA. The CDR3 contains 14 residues. The CDR3 sequence: CASSLAGRTGELCF. As DNA, the CDR3 is TGTGCCAGCAGCTTAGCAGGGCGAACCGGGGAGCTGTGTTTT. The full variable domain, rest sourced from reference TRBV7-3 and TRBJ2-2, is GAGVSQTPSNKVTEKGKYVELRCDPISGHTALYWYRQSLGQGPEFLIYFQGTGAADDSGLPNDRFFAVRPEGSVSTLKIQRTERGDSAVYLCASSLAGRTGELCFGEGSRLTVL.

Regarding this clonotype: A much larger clone lies a single base off, so this may be a read error. The chain employs TRBV6-2 or TRBV6-3 and TRBJ1-5, with a weak D call TRBD1 (6 bases). This CDR3 spans 18 amino acids. In germline, CDR1 is MNHEY, CDR2 SVGEGT. The CDR3 protein is CAGSSLPTGAISNQPQHF. Here the CDR3 DNA reads TGTGCCGGCAGTTCCTTGCCGACAGGCGCCATTAGCAATCAGCCCCAGCATTTT.

The V call is TRBV7-2, the J call TRBJ2-7, with TRBD1 identical over 7 bases. Unmatched junction bases numbered 5, after V lost 3 bases and J lost 0 bases. Germline CDR1 is SGHTA and CDR2 is FQGNSA. The CDR3 spans 15 residues. The CDR3 nucleotides are TGTGCCAGCAGCTTTACCGGGACAGACTCCTACGAGCAGTACTTC. Its translation is CASSFTGTDSYEQYF.

Ten or more counts support this clonotype. The J gene is TRBJ2-2, the V gene TRBV7-9, with a possible D match to TRBD2 (6 bases). V was cut by 2 bases and J by 3 bases, with 10 bases left in between. Germline V gene data show CDR1 as SEHNR and CDR2 as FQNEAQ (reference sequence). The CDR3 runs 15 residues. The CDR3 DNA sequence: TGTGCCAGCAGCTTAAAGGACTATGACACCGGGGAGCTGTTTTTT. It encodes CASSLKDYDTGELFF.

This clonotype was counted ten times or more. The chain carries TRBV7-2 and TRBJ1-3; D may be TRBD1 (5 bases). The CDR3 covers 14 residues. Germline V gene lookup returns CDR1 SGHTA and CDR2 FQGNSA. V lost 1 base and J lost 3, with 7 bases in between. CDR3 in amino acids: CASSLGGGGNTIYF. Written as DNA, the CDR3 is TGTGCCAGCAGCTTAGGGGGCGGTGGAAACACCATATATTTT.

This clonotype was detected many times. This chain links TRBV19 with TRBJ1-5; 7 bases agree with TRBD1. Unmatched junction bases numbered 13, after V lost 6 bases and J lost 2 bases. The CDR3 covers 17 residues. Germline V gene data show CDR1 as LNHDA and CDR2 as SQIVND (reference sequence). The DNA of the CDR3 is TGTGCCAGTAGCATTGGGACAGCGGGAGGGCGCAATCAGCCCCAGCATTTT. It encodes CASSIGTAGGRNQPQHF.

This clonotype was seen at least ten times. The chain uses TRBV29-1 and TRBJ1-5; no reliable D call. V was pared by 0 bases and J by 11 bases, with 14 bases between. CDR1 is SQVTM and CDR2 is ANQGSEA in the germline V gene. CDR3 length equals 13 residues. CDR3 sequence (DNA): TGCAGCGTTGAAGATCCCCCTTCCCAGTCCCAGCATTTT. This codes for CSVEDPPSQSQHF.

This clonotype was counted at least ten times. V gene TRBV6-1 combines with J gene TRBJ1-2; D gene unclear. This CDR3 region has 14 residues. Germline V CDR1 and CDR2: MNHNS, SASEGT. Trimming cost V 3 bases and J 1 base, with 9 bases left between them. The CDR3 region is CASSERFLNYGYTF. For the CDR3, the DNA is TGTGCCAGCAGTGAGCGGTTCCTTAACTATGGCTACACCTTC.